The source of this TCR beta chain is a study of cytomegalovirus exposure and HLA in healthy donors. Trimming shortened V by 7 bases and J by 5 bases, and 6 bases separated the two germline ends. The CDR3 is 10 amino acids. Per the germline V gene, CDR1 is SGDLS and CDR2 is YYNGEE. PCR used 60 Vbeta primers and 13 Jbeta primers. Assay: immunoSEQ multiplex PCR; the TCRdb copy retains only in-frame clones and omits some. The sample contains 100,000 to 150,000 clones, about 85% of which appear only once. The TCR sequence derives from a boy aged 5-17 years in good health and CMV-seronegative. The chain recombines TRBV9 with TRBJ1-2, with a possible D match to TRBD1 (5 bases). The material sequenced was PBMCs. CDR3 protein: CASDRYGYTF. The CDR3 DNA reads TGTGCCAGCGACAGATATGGCTACACCTTC.